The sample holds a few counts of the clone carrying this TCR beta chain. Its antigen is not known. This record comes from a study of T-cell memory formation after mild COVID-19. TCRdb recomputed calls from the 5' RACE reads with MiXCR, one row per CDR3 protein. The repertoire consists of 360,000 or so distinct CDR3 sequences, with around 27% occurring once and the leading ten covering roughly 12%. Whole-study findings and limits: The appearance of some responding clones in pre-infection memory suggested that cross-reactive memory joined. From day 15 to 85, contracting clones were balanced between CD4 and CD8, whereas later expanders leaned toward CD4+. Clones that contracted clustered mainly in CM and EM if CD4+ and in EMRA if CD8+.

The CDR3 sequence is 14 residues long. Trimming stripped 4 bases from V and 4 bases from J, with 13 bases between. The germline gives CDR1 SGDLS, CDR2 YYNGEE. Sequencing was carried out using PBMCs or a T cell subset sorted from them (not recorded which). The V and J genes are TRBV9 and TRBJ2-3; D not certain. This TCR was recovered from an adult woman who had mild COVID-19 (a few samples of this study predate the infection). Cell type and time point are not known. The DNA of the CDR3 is TGTGCCAGCAGCCCTATGAGGCGCGCAGATACGCAGTATTTT. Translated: CASSPMRRADTQYF. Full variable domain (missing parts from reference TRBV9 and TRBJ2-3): DSGVTQTPKHLITATGQRVTLRCSPRSGDLSVYWYQQSLDQGLQFLIQYYNGEERAKGNILERFSAQQFPDLHSELNLSSLELGDSALYFCASSPMRRADTQYFGPGTRLTVL.